These 32 T cell receptor beta chains came from one sample sequenced in a study of PD-L1 blockade in urothelial cancer. The repertoire was sequenced with immunoSEQ multiplex PCR; TCRdb's copy has only in-frame clones and lacks some. The sample has 100,000 or so clones; over 80% are singletons. Material: PBMCs, obtained around atezolizumab (anti-PD-L1) treatment. The receptors come from a woman at least 80 years old with urothelial cancer.

The gene calls are TRBV7-3 and TRBJ2-1; possibly TRBD2 for D (7 bases). Germline CDR1 and CDR2: SGHTA and FQGTGA. V lost 4 bases to trimming and J lost 8 bases, with 21 bases between them. There are 16 residues in the CDR3. The CDR3 reads CASSSRPRGRADEQFF. CDR3 DNA sequence: TGTGCCAGCAGCTCGCGCCCGAGGGGGAGGGCCGATGAGCAGTTCTTC.

The gene calls are TRBV27 and TRBJ1-1; a weak D match, TRBD1 (5 bases). The CDR3 is made up of 15 amino acids. V was clipped by 5 bases and J by 4 bases, with 17 bases between them. Germline assignment: CDR1 MNHEY and CDR2 SMNVEV (reference sequence). DNA of the CDR3: TGTGCCAGCAGTCGCCCGGGGGGGAGTATCACTGAAGCTTTCTTT. Translated, it gives CASSRPGGSITEAFF.

This clone appeared a single time. This rearrangement joins TRBV23-1 to TRBJ1-2, with 10 bases matching TRBD1. TRBV23-1 is assigned to the ORF class and has an uncertain function. V was clipped by 0 bases and J by 7 bases; unmatched bases: 17. This CDR3 contains 19 residues. The CDR3, as DNA: TGCGCCAGCAGTCAATCATCGGGACAGGGGCGCGAGGGGAAAATTGGCTACACCTTC. This encodes CASSQSSGQGREGKIGYTF.

The rearrangement joins TRBV28 to TRBJ2-3, with 10 positions matching TRBD2. V gave up 8 bases and J gave up 4 bases; unmatched junction bases: 12. The CDR3 has 16 residues. Per germline, CDR1 MDHEN and CDR2 SYDVKM. In DNA, the CDR3 is TGTGCCAGCTCCCTGGGCCTAGCGGGAGTTGCAGATACGCAGTATTTT. Protein sequence: CASSLGLAGVADTQYF.

This chain uses TRBV9 with TRBJ2-2, with TRBD2 matching over 10 bases. The germline V gene has CDR1 SGDLS and CDR2 YYNGEE. The ends lost 0 bases at V and 3 bases at J; junction bases unmatched: 11. The CDR3 spans 19 residues. The DNA for the CDR3 is TGTGCCAGCAGCGTAGGGCTTAGTGGAGCGGGAGGGGACACCGGGGAGCTGTTTTTT. The encoded protein is CASSVGLSGAGGDTGELFF.

This clone was picked up one time. The chain links TRBV4-1 to TRBJ2-5, with D possibly matching TRBD2 (6 bases). Germline V gene sequence: CDR1 MGHRA, CDR2 YSYEKL. The CDR3 runs 15 residues. V was clipped by 1 base and J by 4 bases, with 13 bases between them. The CDR3 DNA reads TGCGCCAGCAGCCAAGTTGGGACTGCCGTAGAGACCCAGTACTTC. Protein sequence: CASSQVGTAVETQYF.

The chain carries TRBV4-1 and TRBJ2-1, with TRBD2 as a possible D gene (5 bases). Trimming stripped 1 base from V and 1 base from J, with 11 bases between. Looked up from germline, CDR1 is MGHRA and CDR2 is YSYEKL. This CDR3 is built from 16 residues. In nucleotides, the CDR3 is TGCGCCAGCAGCCAAGGTTTAGCGCGTTCCTACAATGAGCAGTTCTTC. Amino acid sequence: CASSQGLARSYNEQFF.

This clone was picked up one time. The chain couples TRBV7-9 to TRBJ2-1; D might be TRBD1 (5 bases). In germline, CDR1 is SEHNR, CDR2 FQNEAQ (reference sequence). The CDR3 sequence is 13 residues long. V lost 7 bases and J lost 14, with 21 bases in between. CDR3 in amino acids: CASTQYPGNGKFF. The CDR3 bases are TGTGCCAGCACGCAATATCCAGGGAATGGGAAGTTCTTC.

V and J are TRBV30 and TRBJ2-3, with TRBD1 as a possible D gene (6 bases). There are 14 residues in the CDR3. CDR1 GTSNPN and CDR2 SVGIG come from the germline V gene (reference sequence). V gave up 3 bases and J gave up 5 bases, with 15 bases separating them. This CDR3 is CAWSGQKRGDTQYF. CDR3 sequence (DNA): TGTGCCTGGAGCGGACAGAAGAGGGGAGATACGCAGTATTTT. Using reference TRBV30 and TRBJ2-3 for the parts outside the CDR3, the full variable domain is SQTIHQWPATLVQPVGSPLSLECTVEGTSNPNLYWYRQAAGRGLQLLFYSVGIGQISSEVPQNLSASRPQDRQFILSSKKLLLSDSGFYLCAWSGQKRGDTQYFGPGTRLTVL.

The rearrangement uses TRBV7-3 and TRBJ2-7; 12 nucleotides align to TRBD2. V trimming: 6 bases; J trimming: 3 bases; junction bases outside the gene matches: 18. This CDR3 is built from 19 residues. The V gene's germline CDR1 is SGHTA and CDR2 FQGTGA. This CDR3 is CASRYLAGGPVRLCYEQYF. In DNA, the CDR3 is TGTGCCAGCAGGTACCTAGCGGGAGGGCCGGTCCGGCTCTGCTACGAGCAGTACTTC. The full variable domain, rest sourced from reference TRBV7-3 and TRBJ2-7, is GAGVSQTPSNKVTEKGKYVELRCDPISGHTALYWYRQSLGQGPEFLIYFQGTGAADDSGLPNDRFFAVRPEGSVSTLKIQRTERGDSAVYLCASRYLAGGPVRLCYEQYFGPGTRLTVT.

The genes are TRBV9 and TRBJ1-3; 11 nucleotides match TRBD1. Germline V gene sequence: CDR1 SGDLS, CDR2 YYNGEE. J gave up 3 bases and V 3 bases, and 11 bases lay outside the gene matches. The CDR3 contains 18 residues. CDR3 protein: CASSASGTGGLFGNTIYF. The CDR3 bases are TGTGCCAGCAGCGCCTCCGGGACAGGGGGTCTATTTGGAAACACCATATATTTT.

The rearrangement joins TRBV7-8 to TRBJ1-2; perhaps TRBD1 as D (5 bases). Trimming left V 1 base short and J 0 bases short, with 18 bases between. Germline loops: CDR1 SGHVS, CDR2 FQNEAQ. The CDR3 loop spans 18 amino acids. The DNA of the CDR3 is TGTGCCAGCAGCTTAGTTTCAGGGAAGCCCGAGACTAACTATGGCTACACCTTC. Its protein product is CASSLVSGKPETNYGYTF.

This clone ranks as medium-sized. The chain couples TRBV18 to TRBJ2-1; 9 positions match TRBD2. Trimming removed 4 bases from V and 6 bases from J; junction bases left unmatched: 7. The CDR3 length is 15 residues. Germline V gene data show CDR1 as KGHSH and CDR2 as LQKENI. CDR3 loop: CASSLAGALINEQFF. CDR3 sequence (DNA): TGTGCCAGCTCACTAGCGGGAGCGCTGATCAATGAGCAGTTCTTC.

J is TRBJ1-4 and V is TRBV7-2; D is perhaps TRBD1 (5 bases). The CDR3 consists of 12 residues. The V end lost 5 bases, the J end lost 7 bases, and 8 bases lay between the germline ends. Germline CDR1 SGHTA, CDR2 FQGNSA. DNA of the CDR3: TGTGCCAGCAGCGACACAGGTGAAAAACTGTTTTTT. Translating it yields CASSDTGEKLFF.

This sequence joins TRBV10-3 and TRBJ1-2; D is ambiguous. The CDR3 runs 14 residues. Germline CDR1 reads ENHRY; CDR2 reads SYGVKD. V was clipped by 0 bases and J by 2 bases, with 7 bases between them. CDR3 nucleotides: TGTGCCATCAGTGAGTCCCCCGGGAACTATGGCTACACCTTC. Encoded protein: CAISESPGNYGYTF.

The chain has TRBV5-1 and TRBJ2-5, with 8 bases matching TRBD2. V lost 2 bases to trimming and J lost 1 base; unmatched junction nucleotides: 4. CDR3 length: 15 residues. Looked up from germline, CDR1 is SGHRS and CDR2 is YFSETQ. The CDR3 protein is CASSFGGGRQETQYF. The CDR3 DNA reads TGCGCCAGCAGCTTTGGCGGGGGGCGCCAAGAGACCCAGTACTTC.

The chain is built from TRBV5-1 and TRBJ2-1; 7 nucleotides match TRBD2. The CDR3 is 15 amino acids. Germline CDR1 SGHRS, CDR2 YFSETQ. Trimming took 4 bases from V and 9 from J; bases not matched to a gene: 13. The CDR3 sequence: CASSPRGGGPGEQFF. CDR3 nucleotide sequence: TGCGCCAGCAGCCCCCGTGGGGGAGGGCCTGGTGAGCAGTTCTTC.

The V and J genes are TRBV5-1 and TRBJ2-1; 8 bases match TRBD2. Germline V gene sequence: CDR1 SGHRS, CDR2 YFSETQ. Germline trimming cut 0 bases from V and 12 bases from J; bases unmatched to any gene: 11. The CDR3 spans 15 residues. DNA of the CDR3: TGCGCCAGCAGCTTGGAGCGGGAGCGCTCTCTGGGGCAGTTCTTC. Translation: CASSLERERSLGQFF.

This chain links TRBV11-3 with TRBJ2-1; 8 bases align to TRBD2. CDR1 SGHNT and CDR2 YENEEA come from the germline V gene. The CDR3 sequence is 13 residues long. The V gene end was trimmed by 5 bases and the J gene end by 11 bases; junction bases not matched to a gene: 8. This CDR3 reads CASSLGPSGQQFF. The CDR3 bases are TGTGCCAGCAGCCTAGGTCCTAGCGGGCAGCAGTTCTTC. Variable domain in full (rest from reference TRBV11-3 and TRBJ2-1): EAGVVQSPRYKIIEKKQPVAFWCNPISGHNTLYWYLQNLGQGPELLIRYENEEAVDDSQLPKDRFSAERLKGVDSTLKIQPAELGDSAVYLCASSLGPSGQQFFGPGTRLTVL.

The rearrangement joins TRBV7-6 to TRBJ1-4, with D possibly matching TRBD1 (5 bases). This CDR3 region has 16 residues. Germline values: CDR1 SGHVS, CDR2 FNYEAQ. The germline V and J ends were trimmed by 3 bases and 2 bases, with 13 bases remaining between them. CDR3 coding DNA: TGTGCCAGCAGCTTGGGGGGGGTTGGTACTAATGAAAAACTGTTTTTT. Translated: CASSLGGVGTNEKLFF.

V gene TRBV7-3 combines with J gene TRBJ2-5; 9 nucleotides agree with TRBD2. With 0 bases clipped from V and 3 bases from J, the junction kept 2 bases outside the gene matches. The CDR3 is 15 amino acids. CDR1 SGHTA and CDR2 FQGTGA come from the germline V gene. CDR3: CASSLTGGREETQYF. CDR3 DNA sequence: TGTGCCAGCAGCTTAACGGGCGGGAGGGAAGAGACCCAGTACTTC.

The rearrangement uses TRBV9 and TRBJ2-1, with D unresolved. Germline V gene sequence: CDR1 SGDLS, CDR2 YYNGEE. V was shortened by 4 bases and J by 6 bases, with 5 bases between the two germline ends. This CDR3 spans 11 amino acids. The CDR3 nucleotides are TGTGCCAGCAGCACTTCCAATGAGCAGTTCTTC. The encoded protein is CASSTSNEQFF.

The chain carries TRBV5-1 and TRBJ2-1; 8 bases are a match to TRBD2. Germline trimming cut 0 bases from V and 2 bases from J; bases unmatched to any gene: 4. The CDR3 consists of 16 residues. Germline assignment: CDR1 SGHRS and CDR2 YFSETQ. Here the CDR3 reads CASSLDPSGPYNEQFF. Here the CDR3 DNA reads TGCGCCAGCAGCTTGGATCCTAGCGGGCCCTACAATGAGCAGTTCTTC.

This chain joins TRBV18 and TRBJ2-1; a possible D gene is TRBD2 (7 bases). Germline CDR1 reads KGHSH; CDR2 reads LQKENI. Trimming took off 3 bases at V and 7 bases at J, with 19 bases between the two ends. This CDR3 region has 16 residues. The CDR3, as DNA: TGTGCCAGCTCACCTAATCAGGGGAGGGGAAAGAATGAGCAGTTCTTC. Amino acid sequence: CASSPNQGRGKNEQFF.

V and J are TRBV18 and TRBJ1-1, with D hard to call. Trimming took off 2 bases at V and 3 bases at J, with 13 bases between the two ends. The CDR3 runs to 15 residues. Germline V gives CDR1 KGHSH, CDR2 LQKENI. The CDR3 nucleotides are TGTGCCAGCTCACCAGGGAGTATAGAGGACACTGAAGCTTTCTTT. Translated: CASSPGSIEDTEAFF.

The chain links TRBV5-6 to TRBJ1-2, with 8 bases matching TRBD1. The CDR3 consists of 15 residues. J lost 7 bases, V lost 0 bases, and 8 bases had no gene match. CDR1 and CDR2 from the germline V gene are SGHDT and YYEEEE. CDR3 sequence: CASSLAPGGFAGYTF. For the CDR3, the DNA is TGTGCCAGCAGCTTGGCCCCAGGGGGCTTCGCTGGCTACACCTTC.

The CDR3 loop reads CATTGLSEAFF. The DNA of the CDR3 is TGTGCCACTACAGGGCTATCTGAAGCTTTCTTT. J is TRBJ1-1 and V is TRBV2; D may be TRBD1 (6 bases). Germline V gene data show CDR1 as SNHLY and CDR2 as FYNNEI. The ends were cut back, 10 bases at V and 6 bases at J, with 12 bases in the middle. This CDR3 has 11 residues.

The V call is TRBV5-6, the J call TRBJ2-2, with 7 nucleotides matching TRBD1. The germline V gene has CDR1 SGHDT and CDR2 YYEEEE. The CDR3 spans 17 residues. The ends lost 1 base at V and 0 bases at J; junction bases unmatched: 6. The CDR3 DNA reads as TGTGCCAGCAGCTTGCCCGGACAGGAACCGAACACCGGGGAGCTGTTTTTT. As protein: CASSLPGQEPNTGELFF.

The rearrangement joins TRBV7-9 to TRBJ2-7; 9 bases are shared with TRBD1. CDR1 is SEHNR and CDR2 is FQNEAQ in the germline V gene (reference sequence). The trim removed 5 bases at V and 2 bases at J, leaving 7 bases unmatched. The CDR3 extends over 15 amino acids. The CDR3 loop reads CASSPQGTGPYEQYF. CDR3 DNA: TGTGCCAGCAGCCCGCAAGGGACAGGGCCCTACGAGCAGTACTTC.

The chain couples TRBV5-1 to TRBJ2-2; D is possibly TRBD2 (6 bases). Germline values: CDR1 SGHRS, CDR2 YFSETQ. Between the trimmed V and J ends, which lost 3 bases and 5 bases, there was a span of 11 bases. The CDR3 sequence is 14 residues long. CDR3 residues: CASSSATRTGELFF. The CDR3 bases are TGCGCCAGCAGCTCGGCGACTAGAACCGGGGAGCTGTTTTTT.

This clone was seen a single time. The V call is TRBV18, the J call TRBJ2-2; D is possibly TRBD1 (5 bases). The V end lost 2 bases, the J end lost 2 bases, and 18 bases lay between the germline ends. This CDR3 region has 18 residues. CDR1 is KGHSH and CDR2 is LQKENI in the germline V gene. The CDR3 DNA reads TGTGCCAGCTCACCATTGTTGGTAACACAGGCCAACACCGGGGAGCTGTTTTTT. Encoded protein: CASSPLLVTQANTGELFF.

The gene calls are TRBV4-1 and TRBJ2-7, with 9 bases fitting TRBD2. Germline CDR1 is MGHRA and CDR2 is YSYEKL. V was pared by 1 base and J by 3 bases, with 4 bases of the junction left unmatched. The CDR3 length is 15 residues. CDR3 DNA sequence: TGCGCCAGCAGCCAAGTCGCTAGCGGGATCTACGAGCAGTACTTC. Amino acids: CASSQVASGIYEQYF.